The sequence of this T cell receptor (beta chain) was determined in a study of blood T cell repertoires in COVID-19. Germline assignment: CDR1 SGHTA and CDR2 FQGNSA. V lost 6 bases and J lost 4; bases outside the gene matches: 8. The CDR3 loop spans 14 amino acids. Assay used: immunoSEQ multiplex PCR; TCRdb lists only in-frame clones, some missing. This table holds 250,000 to 300,000 clones, about nine tenths found once. Sequencing used PBMCs or T cells enriched from blood (not recorded which). The clonotype was recovered from a woman aged 40-49 years with acute COVID-19. This chain connects TRBV7-2 to TRBJ2-7; 8 nucleotides match TRBD2. CDR3: CASRLPGGPYEQYF. CDR3 nucleotides: TGTGCCAGCAGACTCCCGGGGGGGCCGTACGAGCAGTACTTC.